These 30 T cell receptor beta chains originate from one sample sequenced in a study of tumor-infiltrating lymphocytes in oesophageal squamous cell carcinoma. TCRdb re-called the PCR reads through MiXCR, storing one row per CDR3 protein. The sample has under 20,000 distinct CDR3 sequences; 40% to 55% are singletons. The sample comprised esophageal tumor tissue. These receptors all come from a male donor with esophageal squamous cell carcinoma.

The V gene is TRBV12-3 or TRBV12-4, the J gene TRBJ2-7; TRBD1 might be the D (8 bases). The germline V and J ends were trimmed by 7 bases and 7 bases, with 26 bases remaining between them. The CDR3 is made up of 16 amino acids. The CDR3 region has the DNA TGTGCCAGCACCGCGGGGGTGGGGCAGGGGGCTAATGAGCAGTACTTC. Amino acid sequence: CASTAGVGQGANEQYF.

This clonotype has ten or more counts. The chain carries TRBV6-1 and TRBJ1-2; D unclear. Per the germline V gene, CDR1 is MNHNS and CDR2 is SASEGT. Trimming took 5 bases from V and 10 from J, leaving 20 bases between them. The CDR3 spans 14 residues. The CDR3 sequence is CASSYSPTGNPYTF. The CDR3 DNA is TGTGCCAGCAGTTATTCCCCTACCGGCAACCCCTACACCTTC.

Here the CDR3 reads CASSWGGGQAYF. CDR3 DNA: TGTGCCAGCAGCTGGGGAGGGGGACAAGCGTATTTT. The chain uses TRBV11-1 and TRBJ2-3; D is possibly TRBD2 (7 bases). Trimming stripped 4 bases from V and 14 bases from J, with 16 bases between. The germline V gene has CDR1 SGHAT and CDR2 FQDESV (reference sequence). CDR3 length: 12 residues. Drawing the rest from reference TRBV11-1 and TRBJ2-3, the complete variable domain is EAEVAQSPRYKITEKSQAVAFWCDPISGHATLYWYRQILGQGPELLVQFQDESVVDDSQLPKDRFSAERLKGVDSTLKIQPAELGDSAMYLCASSWGGGQAYFGPGTRLTVL.

The chain joins TRBV7-8 to TRBJ2-1; 9 positions agree with TRBD2. V was pared by 1 base and J by 8 bases, with 6 bases of the junction left unmatched. Germline V lookup: CDR1 SGHVS, CDR2 FQNEAQ. CDR3 length: 15 residues. The CDR3: CASSLGGGGADEQFF. The CDR3 DNA reads TGTGCCAGCAGCTTAGGCGGGGGGGGAGCAGATGAGCAGTTCTTC.

V and J are TRBV7-9 and TRBJ2-2, with 12 bases fitting TRBD2. This CDR3 spans 15 amino acids. Germline CDR1 SEHNR, CDR2 FQNEAQ (reference sequence). The V segment lost 3 bases and the J segment 6 bases; nucleotides outside the gene matches: 2. Here the CDR3 reads CASSFGLAGSGELFF. The CDR3 coding sequence is TGTGCCAGCAGCTTTGGACTAGCGGGATCCGGGGAGCTGTTTTTT. Filled out from reference TRBV7-9 and TRBJ2-2, the complete variable domain reads DTGVSQNPRHKITKRGQNVTFRCDPISEHNRLYWYRQTLGQGPEFLTYFQNEAQLEKSRLLSDRFSAERPKGSFSTLEIQRTEQGDSAMYLCASSFGLAGSGELFFGEGSRLTVL.

Notes on this clonotype: A read error may account for a junction end that differs from germline. The chain joins TRBV7-9 to TRBJ1-1; D unclear. There are 13 residues in the CDR3. The germline V gene encodes CDR1 SEHNR and CDR2 FQNEAQ (reference sequence). This CDR3 reads CASSFGKGYEQYF. The CDR3, as DNA: TGTGCCAGCAGCTTTGGCAAGGGATACGAGCAGTACTTT.

This clonotype appeared many times. This rearrangement joins TRBV10-1 to TRBJ2-5; 8 bases are a match to TRBD1. The CDR3 consists of 14 residues. Germline V gene data show CDR1 as WNHNN and CDR2 as SYGVQD (reference sequence). The junction had 3 bases not matched to a gene; V was cut back by 3 bases and J by 3 bases. DNA of the CDR3: TGCGCCAGCAGTGATCCGGGACAGGAAGAGACCCAGTACTTC. Its protein product is CASSDPGQEETQYF.

The rearrangement joins TRBV7-2 to TRBJ1-2; D not resolved. Trimming shortened V by 4 bases and J by 7 bases, and 22 bases separated the two germline ends. This CDR3 region has 16 residues. Germline V CDR1 and CDR2: SGHTA, FQGNSA. CDR3 nucleotide sequence: TGTGCCAGCAGCTACGGTGACGCTAGTGTCGTGGGTGGCTACACCTTC. It codes for CASSYGDASVVGGYTF.

This clonotype was picked up many times. The J gene is TRBJ2-1, the V gene TRBV27; TRBD1 matches at 10 bases. This CDR3 has 14 residues. The germline V gene has CDR1 MNHEY and CDR2 SMNVEV (reference sequence). Trimming removed 6 bases from V and 7 bases from J; junction bases left unmatched: 6. The CDR3, as DNA: TGTGCCAGCAGAAGTGGGACAGGGGTGAATGAGCAGTTCTTC. Protein sequence: CASRSGTGVNEQFF.

The CDR3 DNA reads as TGTGCCAGCAGTCCGGGGACTACCGGGGGATACACAGATACGCAGTATTTT. It codes for CASSPGTTGGYTDTQYF. The chain joins TRBV28 to TRBJ2-3; 7 positions match TRBD2. Trimming took 5 bases from V and 2 from J; bases not matched to a gene: 13. This CDR3 has 17 amino acids. Looked up from germline, CDR1 is MDHEN and CDR2 is SYDVKM.

This chain connects TRBV5-1 to TRBJ2-1; D unresolved. The V end was cut by 0 bases, the J end by 1 base, with 8 bases between. The CDR3 has 15 amino acids. Germline V gives CDR1 SGHRS, CDR2 YFSETQ. The CDR3 DNA reads TGCGCCAGCAGCTTGGTTTATCGTTCCTACAATGAGCAGTTCTTC. Translating gives CASSLVYRSYNEQFF.

This clonotype was observed many times. The chain recombines TRBV12-3 or TRBV12-4 with TRBJ2-3, with a tentative D call TRBD2 (6 bases). This CDR3 region has 14 residues. V was shortened by 3 bases and J by 0 bases, with 7 bases between the two germline ends. The CDR3 region has the DNA TGTGCCAGCAGTTTCGGGGGAAGCACAGATACGCAGTATTTT. Translated: CASSFGGSTDTQYF.

Points on this clonotype: A much more abundant neighbour one base away suggests this may be a read error. The rearrangement links TRBV7-6 to TRBJ2-3; no reliable D call. Matching the DNA end better, TRBJ2-7 makes the J call doubtful. This CDR3 is built from 15 residues. Germline assignment: CDR1 SGHVS and CDR2 FNYEAQ. The CDR3 DNA follows: TGTGCCAGCAGCCGGGTTGGGCCCCAGGTCCATGAGCAGTACTTC. This sequence encodes CASSRVGPQVHEQYF.

The rearrangement links TRBV6-1 to TRBJ2-7; D is uncertain. CDR1 and CDR2 from the germline V gene are MNHNS and SASEGT. The CDR3 covers 14 residues. V was trimmed by 4 bases and J by 2 bases, leaving 12 bases between them. The CDR3 DNA reads as TGTGCCAGCAGTGTGGCAGTCTTTACCTACGAGCAGTACTTC. Translating gives CASSVAVFTYEQYF.

The rearrangement joins TRBV7-2 to TRBJ2-7, with 10 bases aligning to TRBD2. V shed 5 bases, J shed 5 bases, and the junction held 9 bases outside the gene matches. CDR1 is SGHTA, CDR2 FQGNSA, per germline. The CDR3 loop spans 15 amino acids. CDR3 DNA: TGTGCCAGCAGCGGACAAGCGGGAGGGTTGGACGAGCAGTACTTC. Translated: CASSGQAGGLDEQYF.

Comment on this clonotype: It is likely a read error, because the conserved phenylalanine at the end of the CDR3 is missing. It is unclear where the CDR3 begins or ends on the DNA, so no DNA is shown, and the CDR3 is as TCRdb lists it. This chain connects TRBV6-5 to TRBJ2-5. In germline, CDR1 is MNHEY, CDR2 SVGAGI. Ends included, the CDR3 has 8 residues. This chain's CDR3 is CASSYLTS.

The chain has TRBV7-6 and TRBJ2-5, with D maybe TRBD2 (6 bases). The germline V and J ends were trimmed by 7 bases and 11 bases, with 20 bases remaining between them. The CDR3 is made up of 13 amino acids. Looked up from germline, CDR1 is SGHVS and CDR2 is FNYEAQ. In nucleotides, the CDR3 is TGTGCCAGCACGAGCGGGTCCTACAATGAGCAGTACTTC. The encoded protein is CASTSGSYNEQYF.

A remark on this clonotype: An end of the junction does not agree with germline; a read error may underlie this. The chain combines TRBV7-7 with TRBJ2-1, with unresolved D. Germline V CDR1 and CDR2: SSHAT, FNYEAQ (reference sequence). CDR3 length: 15 residues. This chain's CDR3 is CASSLEEATNNEQFF. The CDR3 DNA reads as TGTGCTAGCAGCTTAGAAGAGGCTACCAACAATGAGCAGTTCTTC.

This rearrangement joins TRBV7-2 to TRBJ2-4, with D unclear. The DNA end favors TRBJ2-5, so the J call may be wrong. CDR3 length equals 13 residues. CDR1 is SGHTA and CDR2 is FQGNSA in the germline V gene. In DNA, the CDR3 is TGTGCCAGCAGCTTCAGCGTGGGAGAGACCCAGTACTTC. Its protein product is CASSFSVGETQYF.

The genes are TRBV5-1 and TRBJ2-1, with TRBD2 matching 14 bases. CDR1 SGHRS and CDR2 YFSETQ come from the germline V gene. The CDR3 contains 17 residues. V dropped 3 bases and J dropped 1; count of bases not matched to a gene: 3. As DNA, the CDR3 is TGCGCCAGCAGCTCGGGACTAGCGGGAGTGTCCTACAATGAGCAGTTCTTC. Residues: CASSSGLAGVSYNEQFF.

This clonotype was seen more than once but under ten times. The V gene is TRBV12-3 or TRBV12-4, the J gene TRBJ2-4; the D call may be TRBD1 or TRBD2 (5 bases each). The CDR3 covers 13 residues. The V gene lost 3 bases and the J gene lost 15 bases, with 18 bases spanning the gap. The CDR3 DNA sequence: TGTGCCAGCAGTTTCAGGGAGACCGGGGAGCTGTACTTC. It is translated as CASSFRETGELYF.

This chain uses TRBV7-6 with TRBJ2-4, with D maybe TRBD1 (6 bases). TRBJ2-7 matches the DNA end more closely, so the J call is doubtful. There are 14 residues in the CDR3. In germline, CDR1 is SGHVS, CDR2 FNYEAQ. CDR3 in DNA: TGTGCCAGCAGTTTCAATACAGGGACCTACGAGCAGTACTTC. Its translation: CASSFNTGTYEQYF.

This clonotype was counted at least ten times. J is TRBJ2-1 and V is TRBV28; 11 bases agree with TRBD2. The V gene's germline CDR1 is MDHEN and CDR2 SYDVKM. The CDR3 totals 18 residues. V lost 3 bases and J lost 0; bases outside the gene matches: 7. CDR3 residues: CASSFPGTSGYSYNEQFF. CDR3 bases: TGTGCCAGCAGTTTCCCCGGGACTAGCGGATACTCCTACAATGAGCAGTTCTTC.

Comment on this clonotype: One end of the junction does not line up with germline, which may come from a read error. CDR3 sequence: CASTSGPTEYF. CDR3 nucleotide sequence: TGTGCCAGCACTTCCGGACCGACGGAGTACTTC. The chain links TRBV6-6 to TRBJ2-1; D is undetermined. The CDR3 sequence is 11 residues long. Germline V lookup: CDR1 MNHNY, CDR2 SVGAGI (reference sequence).

J is TRBJ2-7 and V is TRBV7-2, with D possibly matching TRBD1 (5 bases). V dropped 3 bases and J dropped 4 bases, with 13 bases sitting between them. CDR1 and CDR2 from the germline V gene are SGHTA and FQGNSA. The CDR3 extends over 14 amino acids. The CDR3 DNA reads as TGTGCCAGCAGCTTCCCAGGGCCACAATACGAGCAGTACTTC. Protein sequence: CASSFPGPQYEQYF. Full variable domain (rest looked up from reference TRBV7-2 and TRBJ2-7): GAGVSQSPSNKVTEKGKDVELRCDPISGHTALYWYRQSLGQGLEFLIYFQGNSAPDKSGLPSDRFSAERTGGSVSTLTIQRTQQEDSAVYLCASSFPGPQYEQYFGPGTRLTVT.

The CDR3 coding sequence is TGTGCCAGCAGCTTAGATCCGGGACTAGCGGAGAGGTACTTC. Its protein product is CASSLDPGLAERYF. The chain couples TRBV11-2 to TRBJ2-5, with 11 bases aligning to TRBD2. The CDR3 length is 14 residues. The germline V gene encodes CDR1 SGHAT and CDR2 FQNNGV. V lost 0 bases, J lost 13 bases, and 7 bases stayed unmatched. The full variable domain, rest sourced from reference TRBV11-2 and TRBJ2-5, is EAGVAQSPRYKIIEKRQSVAFWCNPISGHATLYWYQQILGQGPKLLIQFQNNGVVDDSQLPKDRFSAERLKGVDSTLKIQPAKLEDSAVYLCASSLDPGLAERYFGPGTRLLVL.

CDR3 residues: CASSLDQAGDEQYF. CDR3 sequence (DNA): TGTGCCAGCAGCTTAGATCAGGCAGGGGACGAGCAGTACTTC. The V and J genes are TRBV11-2 and TRBJ2-1, with D possibly TRBD1 on 6 matching bases. The better agreement between TRBJ2-7 and the DNA end casts doubt on the J call. The CDR3 is made up of 14 amino acids. Germline values: CDR1 SGHAT, CDR2 FQNNGV.

CDR3 nucleotide sequence: TGTGCCAGCTCACGAACCGGGACAGGGATGAACACTGAAGCTTTCTTT. It yields the protein CASSRTGTGMNTEAFF. The gene calls are TRBV18 and TRBJ1-1; 9 nucleotides line up with TRBD1. The CDR3 sequence is 16 residues long. Germline CDR1 is KGHSH and CDR2 is LQKENI. V lost 4 bases and J lost 0; bases outside the gene matches: 6. The complete variable domain, with remaining parts taken from reference TRBV18 and TRBJ1-1, reads NAGVMQNPRHLVRRRGQEARLRCSPMKGHSHVYWYRQLPEEGLKFMVYLQKENIIDESGMPKERFSAEFPKEGPSILRIQQVVRGDSAAYFCASSRTGTGMNTEAFFGQGTRLTVV.

V is TRBV12-3 or TRBV12-4 and J is TRBJ2-1; D remains ambiguous. The V gene lost 5 bases and the J gene lost 7 bases, with 15 bases spanning the gap. The CDR3 spans 14 residues. The CDR3, as DNA: TGTGCCAGCAGTCCCAAGGTCGTTAGGAATGAGCAGTTCTTC. This codes for CASSPKVVRNEQFF.

Remarks on this clonotype: Compared with germline, one end of the junction differs, possibly owing to a read error. The genes are TRBV7-9 and TRBJ2-6; D perhaps matches TRBD2 (5 bases). Germline V gene sequence: CDR1 SEHNR, CDR2 FQNEAQ (reference sequence). This CDR3 contains 15 residues. As DNA, the CDR3 is TGTGCCAGCAGCTTTACACCCAAGGGCACCGGGGAGCTGTTTTTC. Its translation: CASSFTPKGTGELFF.